The 25 T cell receptor beta chains given below trace back to one sample, sequenced in a study of technical replicates of blood from a handful of donors. Sequencing used immunoSEQ multiplex PCR; TCRdb keeps in-frame clones, though not all of them. The sample holds about 82,000 clones, over 95% seen once. The sample taken for sequencing was T cells isolated from PBMCs. The receptors come from a human donor in good health.

This clone was seen only once. This chain uses TRBV7-2 with TRBJ2-7; D possibly corresponds to TRBD1 (6 bases). The germline V and J ends were trimmed by 5 bases and 7 bases, with 18 bases remaining between them. From germline, CDR1 is SGHTA and CDR2 FQGNSA. The length of the CDR3 is 14 residues. The CDR3 nucleotides read TGTGCCAGCAGCCGGCGGCAGGGGAGTAGGGAGCAGTACTTC. Encoded protein: CASSRRQGSREQYF.

V usage is TRBV6-5 and J usage is TRBJ1-5; D not certain. Germline CDR1 and CDR2: MNHEY and SVGAGI. This CDR3 contains 13 residues. Trimming left V 4 bases short and J 5 bases short, with 9 bases between. CDR3 sequence (DNA): TGTGCCAGCAGTTTCCGACTGGATCAGCCCCAGCATTTT. This translates into CASSFRLDQPQHF.

This chain joins TRBV11-3 and TRBJ1-1; D uncertain. Trimming left V 1 base short and J 0 bases short, with 3 bases between. The CDR3 has 13 residues. CDR1 is SGHNT and CDR2 is YENEEA in the germline V gene. The CDR3 protein is CASSLGMNTEAFF. CDR3 nucleotide sequence: TGTGCCAGCAGCTTAGGTATGAACACTGAAGCTTTCTTT.

This clone occurred a few times. J is TRBJ2-6 and V is TRBV9; D remains ambiguous. This CDR3 spans 16 amino acids. V was trimmed by 0 bases and J by 0 bases, leaving 7 bases between them. Germline CDR1 is SGDLS and CDR2 is YYNGEE. CDR3 DNA: TGTGCCAGCAGCGTAGGTTCGGGCTCTGGGGCCAACGTCCTGACTTTC. Its protein product is CASSVGSGSGANVLTF.

The chain is built from TRBV5-4 and TRBJ2-2; 7 bases fit TRBD1. From germline, CDR1 is SGHNT and CDR2 YYREEE (reference sequence). V lost 3 bases, J lost 7 bases, and 12 bases stayed unmatched. CDR3 length equals 16 residues. This chain's CDR3 is CASSSARQGGIGELFF. The CDR3 region has the DNA TGTGCCAGCAGCTCAGCCCGACAGGGTGGGATCGGGGAGCTGTTTTTT.

This clone has just one count. The chain couples TRBV15 to TRBJ2-3; possibly TRBD2 for D (6 bases). Trimming took 1 base from V and 4 from J, leaving 18 bases between them. The germline V gene encodes CDR1 LNHNV and CDR2 YYDKDF (reference sequence). The CDR3 is 17 residues long. The CDR3 DNA sequence: TGTGCCACCAGCAGAGGAGCCGGGACTCCAGAATCAGATACGCAGTATTTT. Protein sequence: CATSRGAGTPESDTQYF.

The chain joins TRBV29-1 to TRBJ2-3; unclear D gene. V lost 7 bases and J 2 bases, leaving 13 bases between the germline ends. CDR1 is SQVTM and CDR2 is ANQGSEA in the germline V gene. CDR3 length: 13 amino acids. CDR3 loop: CSGKQIFTDTQYF. In nucleotides, the CDR3 is TGCAGCGGAAAACAGATATTCACAGATACGCAGTATTTT.

The V call is TRBV7-9, the J call TRBJ2-3, with a possible D match to TRBD2 (5 bases). There are 15 residues in the CDR3. V gave up 2 bases and J gave up 0 bases, with 9 bases separating them. The V gene's germline CDR1 is SEHNR and CDR2 FQNEAQ (reference sequence). CDR3 in DNA: TGTGCCAGCAGCTTAATGGACTCTAGCACAGATACGCAGTATTTT. Translation: CASSLMDSSTDTQYF.

The chain employs TRBV18 and TRBJ1-5, with D unclear. CDR1 is KGHSH and CDR2 is LQKENI in the germline V gene. Trimming removed 6 bases from V and 0 bases from J, with 3 bases in between. CDR3 length: 12 residues. The CDR3 DNA reads as TGTGCCAGCTCCCGTAGCAATCAGCCCCAGCATTTT. Its translation is CASSRSNQPQHF. Full variable domain (outside the CDR3, taken from reference TRBV18 and TRBJ1-5): NAGVMQNPRHLVRRRGQEARLRCSPMKGHSHVYWYRQLPEEGLKFMVYLQKENIIDESGMPKERFSAEFPKEGPSILRIQQVVRGDSAAYFCASSRSNQPQHFGDGTRLSIL.

The V and J genes are TRBV27 and TRBJ1-3; 8 bases are shared with TRBD1. This CDR3 has 16 residues. Germline CDR1 MNHEY, CDR2 SMNVEV (reference sequence). The trim removed 0 bases at V and 1 base at J, leaving 2 bases unmatched. The CDR3 region is CASSLSGTGSGNTIYF. Here the CDR3 DNA reads TGTGCCAGCAGTTTATCGGGGACAGGTTCTGGAAACACCATATATTTT.

The chain combines TRBV28 with TRBJ2-2; D is uncertain. The CDR3 sequence is 14 residues long. Between the trimmed V and J ends, which lost 1 base and 3 bases, there was a span of 6 bases. CDR1 MDHEN and CDR2 SYDVKM come from the germline V gene. CDR3 DNA: TGTGCCAGCAGTTTATACCCAGACACCGGGGAGCTGTTTTTT. It is translated as CASSLYPDTGELFF.

The V gene is TRBV30, the J gene TRBJ1-1, with D unresolved. V was cut by 3 bases and J by 0 bases, with 11 bases left in between. The V gene's germline CDR1 is GTSNPN and CDR2 SVGIG (reference sequence). The length of the CDR3 is 14 residues. CDR3 sequence reads: CAWRIEVLNTEAFF. CDR3 DNA: TGTGCCTGGAGGATCGAGGTCTTGAACACTGAAGCTTTCTTT.

The chain links TRBV5-6 to TRBJ2-7; TRBD2 agrees at 12 bases. The germline gives CDR1 SGHDT, CDR2 YYEEEE. This CDR3 has 17 residues. The V and J ends lost 0 bases and 3 bases, in that order; junction bases with no gene match: 7. The CDR3 here is CASSLETSGSPLYEQYF. DNA of the CDR3: TGTGCCAGCAGCTTGGAGACTAGCGGGAGTCCCCTCTACGAGCAGTACTTC.

The V gene is TRBV28, the J gene TRBJ1-5; D remains ambiguous. V lost 8 bases and J 5 bases, leaving 19 bases between the germline ends. The germline V gene encodes CDR1 MDHEN and CDR2 SYDVKM. CDR3 length: 15 amino acids. CDR3 region: CASFDSLVADQPQHF. CDR3 bases: TGTGCCAGCTTCGACTCTTTGGTGGCGGATCAGCCCCAGCATTTT.

This clone has a handful of counts. The rearrangement links TRBV29-1 to TRBJ2-1, with a weak D call TRBD1 (9 bases). Trimming took 7 bases from V and 14 from J, leaving 21 bases between them. Germline V gene lookup returns CDR1 SQVTM and CDR2 ANQGSEA. The CDR3 sequence is 12 residues long. This CDR3 is CSGGQGDGREFF. The DNA for the CDR3 is TGCAGCGGGGGACAGGGAGACGGGAGGGAGTTCTTC.

This chain joins TRBV19 and TRBJ2-1, with 10 bases that match TRBD2. With V trimmed by 5 bases and J by 10 bases, 11 bases remained unmatched. The CDR3 is 15 amino acids. CDR1 LNHDA and CDR2 SQIVND come from the germline V gene (reference sequence). This CDR3 is CASSLLAGVAGEQFF. The CDR3 nucleotides are TGTGCCAGTAGTTTGCTAGCGGGAGTGGCGGGGGAGCAGTTCTTC.

This rearrangement joins TRBV2 to TRBJ2-2; D not resolved. In germline, CDR1 is SNHLY, CDR2 FYNNEI. The germline V and J ends were trimmed by 5 bases and 5 bases, with 6 bases remaining between them. The CDR3 has 12 amino acids. CDR3 coding DNA: TGTGCCAGCAGTTCCTTTACCGGGGAGCTGTTTTTT. It encodes CASSSFTGELFF.

The chain employs TRBV19 and TRBJ2-6, with D unclear. The V gene's germline CDR1 is LNHDA and CDR2 SQIVND (reference sequence). Trimming removed 3 bases at V and 2 bases at J, with 17 bases between. There are 18 residues in the CDR3. The CDR3 here is CASSIRTPHATGANVLTF. Here the CDR3 DNA reads TGTGCCAGTAGTATCCGTACCCCGCACGCGACTGGGGCCAACGTCCTGACTTTC.

This clone has a single count. The V and J genes are TRBV7-7 and TRBJ2-5; D might be TRBD2 (5 bases). Per the germline V gene, CDR1 is SSHAT and CDR2 is FNYEAQ (reference sequence). Trimming stripped 2 bases from V and 5 bases from J, with 9 bases between. CDR3 length: 13 residues. The CDR3 loop is CASSLRGFETQYF. Here the CDR3 DNA reads TGTGCCAGCAGCTTACGAGGGTTTGAGACCCAGTACTTC.

The V and J genes are TRBV11-2 and TRBJ1-1, with D hard to call. Trimming shortened V by 3 bases and J by 1 base, and 6 bases separated the two germline ends. CDR3 length: 13 amino acids. Looked up from germline, CDR1 is SGHAT and CDR2 is FQNNGV. In DNA form, the CDR3 reads TGTGCCAGCAGCTTCGGGAGGAACACTGAAGCTTTCTTT. This codes for CASSFGRNTEAFF. Filled out from reference TRBV11-2 and TRBJ1-1, the complete variable domain reads EAGVAQSPRYKIIEKRQSVAFWCNPISGHATLYWYQQILGQGPKLLIQFQNNGVVDDSQLPKDRFSAERLKGVDSTLKIQPAKLEDSAVYLCASSFGRNTEAFFGQGTRLTVV.

The chain employs TRBV7-2 and TRBJ1-1; D not certain. Germline V gene data show CDR1 as SGHTA and CDR2 as FQGNSA. V lost 8 bases and J lost 1, with 14 bases in between. The length of the CDR3 is 14 residues. Here the CDR3 reads CASGPLLWNTEAFF. As DNA, the CDR3 is TGTGCCAGCGGTCCATTACTCTGGAACACTGAAGCTTTCTTT.

DNA for the CDR3: TGTGCCAGCAGTGTGACAGGTACCTACGAGCAGTACTTC. Translating it yields CASSVTGTYEQYF. The chain carries TRBV2 and TRBJ2-7; possibly TRBD1 for D (6 bases). V lost 4 bases and J 2 bases, leaving 9 bases between the germline ends. This CDR3 is built from 13 residues. The germline gives CDR1 SNHLY, CDR2 FYNNEI.

This clone has only one observation. The genes are TRBV5-1 and TRBJ1-1; D ambiguous. V lost 2 bases and J 4 bases, leaving 9 bases between the germline ends. Germline V gene sequence: CDR1 SGHRS, CDR2 YFSETQ. The CDR3 consists of 13 residues. The CDR3 loop is CASSFGVSTEAFF. The CDR3, as DNA: TGCGCCAGCAGCTTCGGGGTTAGCACTGAAGCTTTCTTT.

The chain employs TRBV10-1 and TRBJ2-3; 10 positions match TRBD2. Germline values: CDR1 WNHNN, CDR2 SYGVQD (reference sequence). The CDR3 length is 19 residues. V gave up 0 bases and J gave up 2 bases; unmatched junction bases: 11. CDR3: CASSESRSSGRAYTDTQYF. The CDR3 bases are TGCGCCAGCAGTGAGTCGAGATCCAGCGGGAGGGCTTACACAGATACGCAGTATTTT.

This clone has just one count. CDR3 residues: CASSTGQTGYTF. CDR3 nucleotide sequence: TGTGCCAGCAGTACGGGACAGACTGGCTACACCTTC. This chain uses TRBV6-6 with TRBJ1-2; 7 bases agree with TRBD1. Germline loops: CDR1 MNHNY, CDR2 SVGAGI (reference sequence). CDR3 length equals 12 residues. With V trimmed by 5 bases and J by 7 bases, 4 bases remained unmatched.